The TCR beta chain under discussion was sequenced for a study of monozygotic twins with inflammatory bowel disease (dated by TCRdb to between 2018 and 2021). For context, the study as a whole: In total, around 30 monozygotic twin pairs made up the full study: 19 Danish pairs, all IBD-discordant, plus nine German pairs, of which four were IBD-concordant and five were IBD-discordant. The search for disease-associated traits relied mainly on comparing, within discordant pairs, IBD patients with their genetically identical healthy co-twins. Each individual had, on average, about 151 000 unique TCRalpha sequences and 181 000 unique TCRbeta sequences available for analysis.

From each donor, an approximately 2.3 ml peripheral blood sample was drawn into PAXgene tubes and stored at -80 degrees C. Without any T cell sorting, total RNA was extracted from whole blood using the PAXgene blood miRNA kit on an automated QIAcube. Deep TCRalpha and TCRbeta repertoire profiling with unique molecular barcoding was performed on peripheral blood of monozygotic twin pairs concordant or discordant for inflammatory bowel disease. Smoking habits were recorded for all twin pairs, with individuals classified as current, former or never smokers. Details on this clonotype: This clone's antigen is unknown.

The CDR3 contains 14 residues, cysteine and phenylalanine counted. No DNA is given. The germline V gene specifies SGHRS as CDR1 and YFSETQ as CDR2. Summary of the overall study and its limitations: The results gave no support for a single strong signal or clonotype linked to IBD. No difference in repertoire similarity was observed between concordant and discordant twins, possibly owing to limited statistical power. Differing immunosuppressive treatments among patients may have added background noise and inter-individual variability to the repertoires. The analysis was unable to tell different T cell subtypes apart. IBD patients shared fewer clonotypes with other individuals than healthy twins did, most markedly in patients showing signs of disease activity. TCRbeta repertoire diversity, by inverse Simpson index, was decreased in IBD patients compared with their healthy co-twins.

Libraries were constructed by 5' RACE. Preparation of each TCR library used roughly 3.5 ug of total RNA. For each sample, cDNA was synthesized in eight separate reactions using SMARTScribe reverse transcriptase. Unique molecular identifiers containing a 6-nucleotide sample barcode were introduced through template switching during cDNA synthesis. TCRalpha and TCRbeta cDNA was amplified in two nested PCRs of approximately 17 and 9 cycles, and bead purification was carried out after each PCR. Before amplification, the cDNA was treated with uracil DNA-glycosylase and purified using the QIAquick PCR purification kit. The second PCR added Illumina TruSeq-compatible adapters along with sample-specific barcodes. Library quality and concentration were assessed using TapeStation and Qubit, and roughly 5.5 ng of each library was pooled. The pooled libraries were sequenced with 2 x 100 bp reads and custom sequencing primers on an Illumina HiSeq2500 single-index Rapid Run. The published analysis was carried out like this. MiGEC version 1.2.6 was used for UMI-based consensus assembly, which corrected PCR and sequencing errors. MiXCR version 2.1.1 handled V(D)J alignment, clonotype assembly and CDR3 extraction. To normalise gene usage, clonotype sharing and MAIT/NKT TCR abundance, the top 1000, 10 000 and 20 000 clonotypes in each sample were analysed. After downsampling to 27 000 UMIs, diversity was calculated as the inverse Simpson index using the vegan R package. Statistical testing used paired Mann-Whitney U tests on the discordant twin pairs and applied Benjamini-Hochberg correction for multiple testing. TCRdb reprocessed the reads and assigns one entry to each CDR3 protein sequence, leaving out DNA. What appears here as the V and J calls and clone size reflects TCRdb's work, not the paper's. The table for this sample records approximately 400,000 distinct CDR3 sequences. The top ten constitute around 2.6% of the sample.

This chain is built from TRBV5-1 and TRBJ1-1. Sequencing input: blood. The source of this sequence is a human donor with ulcerative colitis or Crohn's disease, or a healthy co-twin of an affected twin (not recorded which). The CDR3 region has the sequence CASSLAGGDREAFF.